Shown below are 3 T cell receptor beta chains from a single sample sequenced in a study of spatial heterogeneity in lung cancer. Findings of the study overall: Tracking of tumor mutation counts was seen in expanded intratumoral alpha and beta TCR counts.

TCRdb re-called the 5' RACE reads with MiXCR, one entry per CDR3 protein. The sample lists around 2,500 distinct CDR3 sequences, 4.5% to 6% occurring once. Described time point: sample taken at primary tumor resection. The antigens of these receptors remain unknown. The specimen comprised lung tumor tissue, sampled at surgery. The receptors derive from a male donor with early-stage non-small cell lung cancer.

By share, this clonotype counts as medium-sized. CDR3 region: CASTDDRGYQPQHF. The DNA for the CDR3 is TGTGCCAGCACCGACGACAGGGGTTATCAGCCCCAGCATTTT. The rearrangement uses TRBV6-2 or TRBV6-3 and TRBJ1-5, with 8 bases identical to TRBD1. This CDR3 has 14 residues. The trim removed 7 bases at V and 5 bases at J, leaving 7 bases unmatched. Germline assignment: CDR1 MNHEY and CDR2 SVGEGT.

This clonotype is medium-sized. The V and J genes are TRBV11-2 and TRBJ2-6; D is ambiguous. Trimming removed 5 bases at V and 2 bases at J, with 10 bases between. Per germline, CDR1 SGHAT and CDR2 FQNNGV. The CDR3 extends over 15 amino acids. The CDR3 DNA reads TGTGCCAGCAGCCGGACGAACACTGGGGCCAACGTCCTGACTTTC. This codes for CASSRTNTGANVLTF.

This clonotype is termed medium-sized. The CDR3 loop reads CASSDLGDSGANVLTF. CDR3 DNA: TGTGCCAGCAGCGATTTGGGAGACTCTGGGGCCAACGTCCTGACTTTC. This chain joins TRBV5-6 and TRBJ2-6; tentative D call: TRBD2 (5 bases). The length of the CDR3 is 16 residues. Trimming removed 4 bases from V and 0 bases from J, with 11 bases in between. Germline CDR1 and CDR2: SGHDT and YYEEEE.